A selection of T cell receptor beta chains follows, all from one sample in a study of blood T cell repertoires in COVID-19. Clones were read by immunoSEQ multiplex PCR, and TCRdb kept only the in-frame ones, dropping some. The data contain 240,000 or so clones, roughly 85% of them singletons. Sequenced input: peripheral blood. The receptors stem from a woman aged 18-29 years with acute or convalescent COVID-19. Both conserved end residues are part of each CDR3. A D gene is named only where the DNA matches it firmly. The listing skips clone size in some rows; elsewhere it reads once, few, many or a size class.

clone size	V gene	D gene	J gene	CDR3 DNA	CDR3 protein
-	TRBV19	TRBD2	TRBJ2-2	TGTGCCAGTCGGGACGTCGGGACTAGCGGCTCCACCGGGGAGCTGTTTTTT	CASRDVGTSGSTGELFF
-	TRBV4-3	-	TRBJ1-1	TGCGCCAGCAGCCAAGATCCTATAGCAGTGAACACTGAAGCTTTCTTT	CASSQDPIAVNTEAFF
-	TRBV5-6	-	TRBJ2-7	TGTGCCAGCAGCTTGACAATAAGCTCCTACGAGCAGTACTTC	CASSLTISSYEQYF
-	TRBV6-2/TRBV6-3	-	TRBJ1-5	TGTGCCAGCAGTTACCCTCCTGGCAATCAGCCCCAGCATTTT	CASSYPPGNQPQHF
-	TRBV6-4	-	TRBJ2-1	TGTGCCAGCAGTGACCGCCCAGCGGGCTACAATGAGCAGTTCTTC	CASSDRPAGYNEQFF
once	TRBV6-5	-	TRBJ1-6	TGTGCCAGCAGTCGAGGGAATAATTCACCCCTCCACTTT	CASSRGNNSPLHF
-	TRBV5-1	-	TRBJ2-1	TGCGCCAGCAGCTTGGGTCCGGCGGCTTTTTACAATGAGCAGTTCTTC	CASSLGPAAFYNEQFF
-	TRBV29-1	-	TRBJ1-5	TGCAGCGTTGGTAACCTCGGGGGCAATCAGCCCCAGCATTTT	CSVGNLGGNQPQHF
-	TRBV19	-	TRBJ2-2	TGTGCCAGTAATAAGCCCATAAACACCGGGGAGCTGTTTTTT	CASNKPINTGELFF
-	TRBV9	-	TRBJ2-1	TGTGCCAGCAGCGTAGCTCCCATTGGTGGGAGCTACAATGAGCAGTTCTTC	CASSVAPIGGSYNEQFF
-	TRBV28	TRBD1	TRBJ1-6	TGTGCCAGCAGTCCAGGGACAGCCTTCAATTCACCCCTCCACTTT	CASSPGTAFNSPLHF
-	TRBV30	-	TRBJ2-5	TGTGCCTGGAGTCTTGCAGGGCTGGAGACCCAGTACTTC	CAWSLAGLETQYF
-	TRBV30	-	TRBJ2-6	TGTGCCTGGAACCCAGCGCGTACGGGGTTTGGGGCCAACGTCCTGACTTTC	CAWNPARTGFGANVLTF
-	TRBV5-1	-	TRBJ1-3	TGCGCCAGCAGCCCCCTGTCCCTAACTTGGCGGAACACCATATATTTT	CASSPLSLTWRNTIYF
-	TRBV27	TRBD2	TRBJ2-1	TGTGCCAGCGGCTGGCGGGAGGGGTCACCCAAGGGTGAGCAGTTCTTC	CASGWREGSPKGEQFF
once	TRBV19	-	TRBJ1-4	TGTGCCAGTAACTTCCAGGGAACAGGGATCGGAAAACTGTTTTTT	CASNFQGTGIGKLFF
-	TRBV25-1	TRBD1	TRBJ1-5	TGTGCCAGCAGTGAAACAACAGGGGGGGATCAGCCCCAGCATTTT	CASSETTGGDQPQHF
-	TRBV27	TRBD2	TRBJ2-1	TGTGCCAGCAGCAAGGACGGGCTAAGACTAGCGGGAGGTGACAATGAGCAGTTCTTC	CASSKDGLRLAGGDNEQFF
-	TRBV29-1	-	TRBJ2-7	TGCAGCGTTACAGGACAGATTACCTACGAGCAGTACTTC	CSVTGQITYEQYF
-	TRBV7-2	TRBD1	TRBJ1-1	TGTGCCAGCAGCTCTCATACAGGGGGAATAGCTTTCTTT	CASSSHTGGIAFF
-	TRBV27	-	TRBJ1-1	TGTGCCAGCAGCTCTCTCCGGGGATATCCCATGGCTTTCTTT	CASSSLRGYPMAFF
-	TRBV6-2/TRBV6-3	-	TRBJ2-1	TGTGCCAGCAGTTACATCCGTAGGGGAAGGGATGAGCAGTTCTTC	CASSYIRRGRDEQFF
-	TRBV2	-	TRBJ2-5	TGTGCCAGCAGTGGGACAAACCAAGAGACCCAGTACTTC	CASSGTNQETQYF
few	TRBV6-5	-	TRBJ1-2	TGTGCCAGCAGTTACACGGGGGACGGCAGTAGCTACACCTTC	CASSYTGDGSSYTF
once	TRBV6-6	-	TRBJ2-3	TGTGCCCACAGGGTGGCAGGGTCGGGAGATACGCAGTATTTT	CAHRVAGSGDTQYF
once	TRBV20-1	-	TRBJ1-3	TGCAGTGCTAGCGGTTATCACACCATATATTTT	CSASGYHTIYF
-	TRBV5-1	-	TRBJ1-1	TGCGCCAGCAGCTTGGCCTTGGACTTGTTGAACACTGAAGCTTTCTTT	CASSLALDLLNTEAFF
once	TRBV7-2	-	TRBJ1-6	TGTGCCAGCAGCACCCACATGGGAGCTTATAATTCACCCCTCCACTTT	CASSTHMGAYNSPLHF
-	TRBV5-5	TRBD1	TRBJ1-6	TGTGCCAGCAGCTTGGACGTCCGGGACAGGCGCTCCTATAATTCACCCCTCCACTTT	CASSLDVRDRRSYNSPLHF
once	TRBV14	TRBD1	TRBJ1-2	TGTGCCAGCAGCCAAGTCCTTGGGACAGGGGGCGGTAACTATGGCTACACCTTC	CASSQVLGTGGGNYGYTF
-	TRBV24-1	-	TRBJ2-3	TGTGCCACCAGTGACCCAGGTCGGACAGATACGCAGTATTTT	CATSDPGRTDTQYF
-	TRBV6-5	TRBD1	TRBJ1-5	TGTGCCAGCAGATCAGGACAGGGAGGCAATCAGCCCCAGCATTTT	CASRSGQGGNQPQHF
-	TRBV19	-	TRBJ1-1	TGTGCCAGTAGTAAGTGGCAGGGTGACACTGAAGCTTTCTTT	CASSKWQGDTEAFF
-	TRBV5-1	TRBD1	TRBJ1-4	TGCGCCAGCAAACGGACAGGGGAAGATGAAAAACTGTTTTTT	CASKRTGEDEKLFF